This entry lists 8 T cell receptor beta chains sequenced from one sample in a study of T cells in Graves' hyperthyroidism and ophthalmopathy. TCR beta CDR3 region amplification was performed from RNA transcripts. RT-PCR in the first round (using the HTBI primer set) targeted the TCR CDR3. MiXCR, applied by TCRdb to the multiplex PCR reads, yields one record per CDR3 protein. The table has over 700,000 distinct CDR3 sequences, just over 35% seen once; the top ten hold less than 35%. Sequenced input: blood. These TCRs come from a woman in her thirties or forties with Graves' hyperthyroidism.

As concerns this clonotype: A read error may be the cause here, since a much bigger clone is one base away. The CDR3 region is CASFTGGLQPQHF. The CDR3 nucleotides are TGTGCCAGCTTCACGGGAGGCCTTCAGCCCCAGCATTTT. V and J are TRBV6-1 and TRBJ1-5; D call uncertain. The CDR3 runs 13 residues. Deletions cut 8 bases from V and 6 bases from J, with 14 bases between. CDR1 and CDR2 (germline): MNHNS, SASEGT.

This clonotype was observed many times. The J gene is TRBJ1-6, the V gene TRBV2; D gene ambiguous. This CDR3 spans 15 amino acids. V was trimmed by 1 base and J by 5 bases, leaving 9 bases between them. Germline V gives CDR1 SNHLY, CDR2 FYNNEI. The CDR3 here is CASSEEYSDNSPLHF. The CDR3 DNA reads TGTGCCAGCAGTGAAGAATACTCGGATAATTCACCCCTCCACTTT.

Ten or more counts support this clonotype. This chain uses TRBV20-1 with TRBJ2-7; D is ambiguous. This CDR3 is built from 13 residues. Between the trimmed V and J ends, which lost 7 bases and 2 bases, there was a span of 15 bases. The germline V gene encodes CDR1 DFQATT and CDR2 SNEGSKA (reference sequence). The CDR3: CSVPRSVAYEQYF. DNA for the CDR3: TGCAGTGTTCCGAGGTCCGTAGCCTACGAGCAGTACTTC.

This rearrangement joins TRBV7-6 to TRBJ2-3; 8 positions match TRBD2. The germline V gene encodes CDR1 SGHVS and CDR2 FNYEAQ. CDR3 length: 17 residues. V trimming: 3 bases; J trimming: 2 bases; junction bases outside the gene matches: 10. The CDR3 loop reads CASSFYRRGGPTDTQYF. The CDR3 region has the DNA TGTGCCAGCAGCTTTTATCGACGCGGGGGGCCCACAGATACGCAGTATTTT.

This clonotype was picked up many times. The chain combines TRBV24-1 with TRBJ1-2; 7 bases align to TRBD1. The CDR3 sequence is 14 residues long. Germline V gene sequence: CDR1 KGHDR, CDR2 SFDVKD. V gave up 4 bases and J gave up 2 bases; unmatched junction bases: 3. CDR3 region: CATSDADRNYGYTF. In DNA, the CDR3 is TGTGCCACCAGTGACGCGGACAGGAACTATGGCTACACCTTC.

The V gene is TRBV7-2, the J gene TRBJ2-7; D unclear. CDR3 length: 15 residues. Trimming left V 5 bases short and J 6 bases short, with 20 bases between. Germline CDR1 reads SGHTA; CDR2 reads FQGNSA. For the CDR3, the DNA is TGTGCCAGCAGCCCCGACTCGGCAGGCATCCTCGAGCAGTACTTC. It codes for CASSPDSAGILEQYF.

This clonotype turned up a few times. The chain is built from TRBV7-2 and TRBJ1-2; 8 bases fit TRBD1. The CDR3 is made up of 14 amino acids. CDR1 is SGHTA, CDR2 FQGNSA, per germline. V was pared by 5 bases and J by 13 bases, with 15 bases of the junction left unmatched. This CDR3 reads CASSPGQALIGGTF. In DNA, the CDR3 is TGTGCCAGCAGCCCGGGACAGGCCCTTATTGGGGGCACCTTC.

This chain links TRBV2 with TRBJ2-3, with 7 bases lining up with TRBD2. V lost 3 bases to trimming and J lost 0 bases; unmatched junction nucleotides: 3. The CDR3 covers 15 residues. CDR1 is SNHLY and CDR2 is FYNNEI in the germline V gene. CDR3 sequence: CASSDEAGSTDTQYF. As DNA, the CDR3 is TGTGCCAGCAGTGATGAAGCGGGAAGCACAGATACGCAGTATTTT.